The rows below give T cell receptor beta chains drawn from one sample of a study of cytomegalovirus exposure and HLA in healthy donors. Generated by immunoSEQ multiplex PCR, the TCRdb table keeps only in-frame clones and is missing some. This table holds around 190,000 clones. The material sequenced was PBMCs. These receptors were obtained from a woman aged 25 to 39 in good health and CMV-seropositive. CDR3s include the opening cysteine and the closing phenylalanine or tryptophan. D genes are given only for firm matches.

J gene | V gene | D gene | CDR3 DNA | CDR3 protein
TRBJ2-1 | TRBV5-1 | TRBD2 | TGCGCCAGCAGCTGGGGTGGGACTAGCGGGAGCTCCTACAATGAGCAGTTCTTC | CASSWGGTSGSSYNEQFF
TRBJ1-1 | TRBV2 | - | TGTGCCAGCAGCTCCCGCAGAGGTGATACTGAAGCTTTCTTT | CASSSRRGDTEAFF
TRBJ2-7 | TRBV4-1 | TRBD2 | TGCGCCAGCAGCGAGAAGCGGGACTTTGGGTACGAGCAGTACTTC | CASSEKRDFGYEQYF
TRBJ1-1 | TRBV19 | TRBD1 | TGTGCCAGTACCCCGGACAGGGCAACTGAAGCTTTCTTT | CASTPDRATEAFF
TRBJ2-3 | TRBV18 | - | TGTGCCAGCTCACCCCCGACAGGGAGGCCAGATACGCAGTATTTT | CASSPPTGRPDTQYF
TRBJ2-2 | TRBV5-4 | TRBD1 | TGTGCCAGCAGCTTGGTAGGGGGCGGTGTTATCGGGGAGCTGTTTTTT | CASSLVGGGVIGELFF
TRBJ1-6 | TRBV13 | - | TGTGCCAGCAGCTTCACCAGGCATTCACCCCTCCACTTT | CASSFTRHSPLHF
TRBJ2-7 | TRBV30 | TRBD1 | TGTGCCTGGAACAGGGGGCTCCACGAGCAGTACTTC | CAWNRGLHEQYF
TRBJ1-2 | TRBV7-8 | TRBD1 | TGTGCCAGCAGCTCAGGGACAGGGCTATATGGCTACACCTTC | CASSSGTGLYGYTF
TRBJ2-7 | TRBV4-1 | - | TGCGCCAGCAGCCAAGGAATAGGGAGCTACTACGAGCAGTACTTC | CASSQGIGSYYEQYF
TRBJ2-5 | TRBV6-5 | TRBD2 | TGTGCCAGCAGTTACTGGGGTAGCGGGGAAGAGACCCAGTACTTC | CASSYWGSGEETQYF
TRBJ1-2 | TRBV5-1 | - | TGCGCCAGCAGCGCCCCACAGAATAACTATGGCTACACCTTC | CASSAPQNNYGYTF
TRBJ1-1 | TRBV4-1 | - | TGCGCCAGCAGCCAAGACGGGATGGAGGGCACTGAAGCTTTCTTT | CASSQDGMEGTEAFF
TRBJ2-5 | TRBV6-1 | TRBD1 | TGTGCCAGCAGTGTTCGGACAGGGGGCGCCCAAGAGACCCAGTACTTC | CASSVRTGGAQETQYF
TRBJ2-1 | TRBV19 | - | TGTGCCAGTAGTACAGGTGGGGGGGCCGTCAATGAGCAGTTCTTC | CASSTGGGAVNEQFF
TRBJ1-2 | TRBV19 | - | TGTGCCAGTAGTATAGCCATTCGCAGGGATGGCTACACCTTC | CASSIAIRRDGYTF
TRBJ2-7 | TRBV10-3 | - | TGTGCCATCAGTGAAGGGAGCTCCTACGAGCAGTACTTC | CAISEGSSYEQYF
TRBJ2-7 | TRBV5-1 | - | TGCGCCAGCAGCGCAACAGGGCTAAGATCCTACGAGCAGTACTTC | CASSATGLRSYEQYF
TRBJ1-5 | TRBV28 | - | TGTGCCAGCAGTACCCGGACGGGGGGTGGATGGCCCCAGCATTTT | CASSTRTGGGWPQHF
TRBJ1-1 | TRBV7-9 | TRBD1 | TGTGCCAGCAGTTACGCCGGGACAGGGGGCTCGGAAGCTTTCTTT | CASSYAGTGGSEAFF
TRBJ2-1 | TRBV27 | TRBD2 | TGTGCCAGCAGTGCGGGACTAGCGGGAGCGTCTGAGCAGTTCTTC | CASSAGLAGASEQFF
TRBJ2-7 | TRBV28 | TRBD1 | TGTGCCAGCAGTTCCGCCGGGACAGGGGGAACCTACGAGCAGTACTTC | CASSSAGTGGTYEQYF
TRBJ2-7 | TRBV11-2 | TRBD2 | TGTGCCAGCAGCTATGGACTAGCCTACGAGCAGTACTTC | CASSYGLAYEQYF
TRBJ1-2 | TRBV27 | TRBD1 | TGTGCCAGCAGTTGGACAGGGGGCTTCTATGGCTACACCTTC | CASSWTGGFYGYTF
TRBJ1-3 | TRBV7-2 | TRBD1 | TGTGCCAGCAGCTTAGGTCAGGGGGGAAGTAACACCATATATTTT | CASSLGQGGSNTIYF
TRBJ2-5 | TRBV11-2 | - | TGTGCCAGCAGCCAGCAAGAGACCCAGTACTTC | CASSQQETQYF
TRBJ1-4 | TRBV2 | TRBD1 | TGTGCCAGCAGCCGACAGGGGACTAATGAAAAACTGTTTTTT | CASSRQGTNEKLFF
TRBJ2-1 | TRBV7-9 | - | TGTGCCAGCAGCTGGACTAATGAGCAGTTCTTC | CASSWTNEQFF
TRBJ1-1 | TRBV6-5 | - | TGTGCCAGCAGACAGGGCGGCTTCATGAACACTGAAGCTTTCTTT | CASRQGGFMNTEAFF
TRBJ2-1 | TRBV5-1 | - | TGCGCCAGCAGCTTGGACTTCCAGCGCCGGGGTATCAATGAGCAGTTCTTC | CASSLDFQRRGINEQFF
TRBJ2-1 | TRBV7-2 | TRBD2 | TGTGCCAGCAGCTCAGCCCTCGGGGGGAACAATGAGCAGTTCTTC | CASSSALGGNNEQFF